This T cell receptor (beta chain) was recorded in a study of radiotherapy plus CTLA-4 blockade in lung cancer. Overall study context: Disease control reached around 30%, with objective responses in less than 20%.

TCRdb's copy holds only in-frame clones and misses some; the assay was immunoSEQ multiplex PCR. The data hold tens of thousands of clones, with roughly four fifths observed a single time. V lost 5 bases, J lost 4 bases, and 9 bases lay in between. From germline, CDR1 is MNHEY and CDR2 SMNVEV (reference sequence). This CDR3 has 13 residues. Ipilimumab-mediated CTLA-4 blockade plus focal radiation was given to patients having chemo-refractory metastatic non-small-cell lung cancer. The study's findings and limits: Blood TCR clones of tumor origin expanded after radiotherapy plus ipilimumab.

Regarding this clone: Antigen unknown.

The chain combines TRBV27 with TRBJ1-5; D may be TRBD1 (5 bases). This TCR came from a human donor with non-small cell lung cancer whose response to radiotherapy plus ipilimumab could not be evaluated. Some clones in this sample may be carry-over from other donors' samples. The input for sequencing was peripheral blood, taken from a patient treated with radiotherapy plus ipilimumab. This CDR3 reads CASSDRTNQPQHF. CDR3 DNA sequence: TGTGCCAGCAGTGACAGAACAAATCAGCCCCAGCATTTT.